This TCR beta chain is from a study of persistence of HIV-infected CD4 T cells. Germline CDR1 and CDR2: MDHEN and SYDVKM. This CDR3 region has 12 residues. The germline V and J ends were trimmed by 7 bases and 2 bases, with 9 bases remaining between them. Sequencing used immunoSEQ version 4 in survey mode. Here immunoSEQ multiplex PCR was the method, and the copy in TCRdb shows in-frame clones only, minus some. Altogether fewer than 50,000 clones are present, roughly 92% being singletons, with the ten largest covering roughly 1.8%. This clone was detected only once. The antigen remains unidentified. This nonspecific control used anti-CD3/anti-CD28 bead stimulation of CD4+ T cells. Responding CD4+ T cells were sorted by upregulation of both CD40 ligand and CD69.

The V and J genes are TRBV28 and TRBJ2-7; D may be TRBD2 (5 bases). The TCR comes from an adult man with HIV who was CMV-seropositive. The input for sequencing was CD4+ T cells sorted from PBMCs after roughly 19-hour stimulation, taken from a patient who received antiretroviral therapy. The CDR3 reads CASTRGPYEQYF. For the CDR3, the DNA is TGTGCCAGCACCCGAGGGCCCTACGAGCAGTACTTC.